The subject of this entry is one TCR beta chain. This specimen comes from a study of Ad26.COV2.S vaccination and SARS-CoV-2 variants. Assay: immunoSEQ multiplex PCR; the TCRdb copy retains only in-frame clones and omits some. The sample records more than 150,000 clones, roughly nine tenths being singletons. The CDR3 is 17 residues long. J gave up 6 bases and V 3 bases, and 8 bases lay outside the gene matches. Germline assignment: CDR1 SGHTS and CDR2 YDEGEE. The sequence was collected from a human donor who had recovered from COVID-19. The chain links TRBV5-8 to TRBJ2-1, with TRBD2 matching over 14 bases. Sequencing used peripheral blood, obtained after recovery from COVID-19. The CDR3 spells CASSSLRTSGRLNEQFF. The CDR3 bases are TGTGCCAGCAGCTCCCTTAGGACTAGCGGGAGGCTCAATGAGCAGTTCTTC.